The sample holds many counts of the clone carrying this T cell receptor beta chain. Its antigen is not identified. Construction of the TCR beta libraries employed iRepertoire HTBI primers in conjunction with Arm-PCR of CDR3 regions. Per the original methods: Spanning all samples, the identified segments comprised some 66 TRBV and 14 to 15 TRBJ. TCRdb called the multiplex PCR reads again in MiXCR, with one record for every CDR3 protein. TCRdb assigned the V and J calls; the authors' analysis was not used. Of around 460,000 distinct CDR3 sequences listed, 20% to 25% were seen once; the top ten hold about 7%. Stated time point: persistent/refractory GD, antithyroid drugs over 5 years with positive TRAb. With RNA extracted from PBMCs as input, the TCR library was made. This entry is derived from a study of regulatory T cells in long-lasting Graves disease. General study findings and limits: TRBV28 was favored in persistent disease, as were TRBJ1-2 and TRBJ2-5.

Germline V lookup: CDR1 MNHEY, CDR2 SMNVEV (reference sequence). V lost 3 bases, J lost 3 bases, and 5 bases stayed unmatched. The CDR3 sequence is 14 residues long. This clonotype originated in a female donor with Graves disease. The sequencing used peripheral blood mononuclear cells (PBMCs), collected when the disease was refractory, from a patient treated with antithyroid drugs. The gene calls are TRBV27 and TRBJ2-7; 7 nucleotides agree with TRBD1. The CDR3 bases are TGTGCCAGCAGTTTCAGGGGGACAGTCTACGAGCAGTACTTC. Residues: CASSFRGTVYEQYF.